The rows below give T cell receptor beta chains drawn from one sample of a study of CD8 T cells in ankylosing spondylitis. TCRdb analysed the 5' RACE reads with MiXCR anew, one entry per CDR3 protein. The data contain approximately 440,000 distinct CDR3 sequences, 15% to 20% of them singletons. Sequencing used blood, either unsorted or a sorted T cell fraction (not recorded which). Source of these receptors: a male donor with ankylosing spondylitis. CDR3s include the opening cysteine and the closing phenylalanine or tryptophan. A D gene is named only where the DNA matches it firmly. Clone size, where shown, is once, few, many, or a class for clones that have expanded.

J: TRBJ1-6; size: NA; D: NA; V: TRBV9; CDR3: CASSVGGASPLHF; DNA: TGTGCCAGCAGCGTAGGGGGGGCATCACCCCTCCACTTT
J: TRBJ1-2; size: NA; D: NA; V: TRBV3-1; CDR3: CASTRGDNGYTF; DNA: TGTGCCAGCACCCGGGGGGACAATGGCTACACCTTC
J: TRBJ1-1; size: NA; D: TRBD1; V: TRBV29-1; CDR3: CSVGQGQNTEAFF; DNA: TGCAGCGTTGGACAGGGACAGAACACTGAAGCTTTCTTT
J: TRBJ1-3; size: NA; D: TRBD1; V: TRBV4-3; CDR3: CASSQDEGAASGNTIYF; DNA: TGCGCCAGCAGCCAAGATGAGGGGGCGGCCTCTGGAAACACCATATATTTT
J: TRBJ2-3; size: NA; D: TRBD2; V: TRBV7-2; CDR3: CASSLGLADTQYF; DNA: TGTGCCAGCAGCCTCGGACTAGCAGATACGCAGTATTTT
J: TRBJ2-1; size: many; D: NA; V: TRBV12-3/TRBV12-4; CDR3: CASSFHPGGNEQFF; DNA: TGTGCCAGCAGTTTTCATCCCGGGGGCAATGAGCAGTTCTTC
J: TRBJ1-2; size: few; D: NA; V: TRBV2; CDR3: CASSESGLVGYTF; DNA: TGTGCCAGCAGTGAATCGGGACTCGTGGGCTACACCTTC
J: TRBJ1-1; size: NA; D: NA; V: TRBV18; CDR3: CASSPPLSLGAEAFF; DNA: TGTGCCAGCTCACCACCGCTTTCACTAGGCGCTGAAGCTTTCTTT
J: TRBJ2-1; size: few; D: TRBD2; V: TRBV28; CDR3: CASSIHQREQEQFF; DNA: TGTGCCAGCAGCATACATCAGCGGGAACAGGAGCAGTTCTTC
J: TRBJ1-6; size: few; D: NA; V: TRBV4-3; CDR3: CASSHASSSYNSPLHF; DNA: TGCGCCAGCAGCCACGCGAGTAGCTCCTATAATTCACCCCTCCACTTT
J: TRBJ1-1; size: few; D: NA; V: TRBV20-1; CDR3: CSARQWTGGEAFF; DNA: TGCAGTGCTAGACAGTGGACGGGAGGTGAAGCTTTCTTT
J: TRBJ2-2; size: NA; D: NA; V: TRBV3-1; CDR3: CASSQDGPLVGTGELFF; DNA: TGTGCCAGCAGCCAAGACGGTCCCCTCGTTGGCACCGGGGAGCTGTTTTTT
J: TRBJ1-2; size: few; D: NA; V: TRBV20-1; CDR3: CSAATGRNGYTF; DNA: TGCAGTGCCGCTACAGGGCGCAATGGCTACACCTTC
J: TRBJ2-7; size: NA; D: TRBD2; V: TRBV5-6; CDR3: CASSLAEGLAVYEQYF; DNA: TGTGCCAGCAGCTTGGCAGAAGGTCTAGCGGTCTACGAGCAGTACTTC
J: TRBJ2-1; size: few; D: TRBD1; V: TRBV9; CDR3: CASSPSDRDYNEQFF; DNA: TGTGCCAGCAGCCCTAGTGACAGGGACTACAATGAGCAGTTCTTC
J: TRBJ2-1; size: NA; D: NA; V: TRBV18; CDR3: CASSPNSDNEQFF; DNA: TGTGCCAGCTCACCCAACTCAGACAATGAGCAGTTCTTC
J: TRBJ2-7; size: few; D: TRBD1; V: TRBV2; CDR3: CASSVGQGTSEQYF; DNA: TGTGCCAGCAGTGTCGGACAGGGGACGTCCGAGCAGTACTTC
J: TRBJ1-2; size: NA; D: TRBD1; V: TRBV29-1; CDR3: CSVSPGQGDYGYTF; DNA: TGCAGCGTCTCCCCGGGACAGGGCGACTATGGCTACACCTTC